The clone carrying this T cell receptor (beta chain) has ten or more counts. The antigen is not known. The source of the sample is a study of molecular identifiers for immune sequencing clone quantification. V lost 4 bases, J lost 0 bases, and 9 bases stayed unmatched. Germline-derived CDR1 and CDR2 are LGHDT and YNNKEL (reference sequence). The CDR3 totals 19 residues. Study observations and caveats: Clones above 20 RNA copies contained over 97% of effector molecules but under 1% of naive ones.

From roughly 21,000 to 960,000 sorted cells, naive CD8 libraries were generated with 10%, 30% or 50% RNA. Naive CD8 T cells underwent sorting with the CD8+CD4-CCR7+CD45RA+ definition. Listed TCR primers and previously described methods were used for bulk TCR libraries. TCRdb reprocessed the PCR reads with MiXCR, giving one entry per CDR3 protein. In the table there are 85,000 to 90,000 distinct CDR3 sequences, 15% to 20% of which are singletons. This chain joins TRBV3-1 and TRBJ2-3; 14 bases align to TRBD2. Sample: naive CD8+ T cells from blood, with Jurkat cell RNA spiked in. Specified subset: FACS-sorted CD8+CD4-CCR7+CD45RA+ naive T cells. This clonotype was sampled from a human donor in good health. Some libraries in this study had Jurkat cell RNA spiked in. The DNA for the CDR3 is TGTGCCAGCAGCCCTGGACTAGCGGGGGGCCTCTCAAGCACAGATACGCAGTATTTT. It encodes CASSPGLAGGLSSTDTQYF.